The clone carrying this T cell receptor (beta chain) has a handful of counts. Its specificity is not known. In the library, individual cDNA molecules carried attached unique molecular identifiers. TCRdb fed the 5' RACE reads into MiXCR, producing one record per CDR3 protein. The profile shows about 80,000 distinct CDR3 sequences, around 10% of them singletons. This entry comes from a study of early T cells in non-severe SARS-CoV-2 infection. Across the whole study: Bulk RNA from unsorted whole blood was sequenced; chains were unpaired. Study conclusions and caveats: The matching step, a VDJdb search, favored anti-spike CD8 responses and missed private and CD4 specificities.

Germline trimming cut 2 bases from V and 0 bases from J; bases unmatched to any gene: 9. Germline CDR1 and CDR2: SGDLS and YYNGEE. The CDR3 runs to 18 residues. Sequencing used whole blood, obtained at baseline. The genes are TRBV9 and TRBJ2-1, with 9 bases lining up with TRBD2. The clonotype was recovered from an adult who was a healthcare worker with PCR-confirmed SARS-CoV-2 infection or an uninfected control (not recorded which). The donor label of this sample is uncertain. The CDR3 protein is CASSVRGGRVSSYNEQFF. CDR3 DNA: TGTGCCAGCAGCGTTCGGGGCGGGAGGGTTAGCTCCTACAATGAGCAGTTCTTC. Looking up the rest from reference TRBV9 and TRBJ2-1 gives the full variable domain: DSGVTQTPKHLITATGQRVTLRCSPRSGDLSVYWYQQSLDQGLQFLIQYYNGEERAKGNILERFSAQQFPDLHSELNLSSLELGDSALYFCASSVRGGRVSSYNEQFFGPGTRLTVL.